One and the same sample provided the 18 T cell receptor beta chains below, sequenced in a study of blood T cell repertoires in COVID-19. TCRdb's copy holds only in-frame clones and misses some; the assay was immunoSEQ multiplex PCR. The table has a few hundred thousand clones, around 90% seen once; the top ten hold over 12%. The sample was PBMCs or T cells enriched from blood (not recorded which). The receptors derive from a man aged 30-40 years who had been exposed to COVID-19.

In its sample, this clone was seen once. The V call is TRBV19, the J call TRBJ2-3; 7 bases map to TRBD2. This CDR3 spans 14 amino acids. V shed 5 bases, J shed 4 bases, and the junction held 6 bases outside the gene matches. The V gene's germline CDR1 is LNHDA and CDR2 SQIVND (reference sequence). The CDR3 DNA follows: TGTGCCAGTAGTGTCTATGGGGGGGCAGATACGCAGTATTTT. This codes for CASSVYGGADTQYF.

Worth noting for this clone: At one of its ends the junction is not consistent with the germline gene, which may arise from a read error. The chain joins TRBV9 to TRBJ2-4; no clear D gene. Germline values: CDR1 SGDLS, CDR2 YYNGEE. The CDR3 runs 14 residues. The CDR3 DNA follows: TGTGCCAGCAGCGTAGCTACAGCCGAAAACATTCAGTACTTC. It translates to CASSVATAENIQYF.

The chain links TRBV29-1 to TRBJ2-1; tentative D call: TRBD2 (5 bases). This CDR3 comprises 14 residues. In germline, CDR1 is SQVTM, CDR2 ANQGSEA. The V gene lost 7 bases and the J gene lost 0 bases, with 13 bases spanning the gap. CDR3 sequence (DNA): TGCAGCGCCAGCGGTGGGAGCTCCTACAATGAGCAGTTCTTC. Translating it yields CSASGGSSYNEQFF.

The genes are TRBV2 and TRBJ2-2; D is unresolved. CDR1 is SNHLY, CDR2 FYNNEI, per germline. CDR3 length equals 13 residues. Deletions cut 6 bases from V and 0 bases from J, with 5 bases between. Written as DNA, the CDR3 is TGTGCCAGCAGAATCGCGAACACCGGGGAGCTGTTTTTT. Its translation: CASRIANTGELFF. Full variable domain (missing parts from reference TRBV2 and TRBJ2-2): EPEVTQTPSHQVTQMGQEVILRCVPISNHLYFYWYRQILGQKVEFLVSFYNNEISEKSEIFDDQFSVERPDGSNFTLKIRSTKLEDSAMYFCASRIANTGELFFGEGSRLTVL.

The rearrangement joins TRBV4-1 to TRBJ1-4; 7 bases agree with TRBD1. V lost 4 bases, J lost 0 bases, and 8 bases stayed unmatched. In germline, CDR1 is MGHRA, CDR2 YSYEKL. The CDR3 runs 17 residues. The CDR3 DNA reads TGCGCCAGCAGCCTCATAGGACAGGTTGCAACTAATGAAAAACTGTTTTTT. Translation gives CASSLIGQVATNEKLFF.

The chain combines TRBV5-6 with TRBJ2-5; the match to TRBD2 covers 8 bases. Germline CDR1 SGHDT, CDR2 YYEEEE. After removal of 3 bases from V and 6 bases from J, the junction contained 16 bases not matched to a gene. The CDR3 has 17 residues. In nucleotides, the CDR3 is TGTGCCAGCAGCTACTTGACTAGCGCTAACCTCGGCAAGACCCAGTACTTC. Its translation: CASSYLTSANLGKTQYF.

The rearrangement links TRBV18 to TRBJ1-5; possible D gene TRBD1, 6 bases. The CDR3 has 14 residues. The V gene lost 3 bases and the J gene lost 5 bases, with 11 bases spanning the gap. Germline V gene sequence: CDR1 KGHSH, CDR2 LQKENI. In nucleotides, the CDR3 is TGTGCCAGCTCACCGGCAGGGGACCATCAGCCCCAGCATTTT. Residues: CASSPAGDHQPQHF. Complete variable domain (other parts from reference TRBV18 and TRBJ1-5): NAGVMQNPRHLVRRRGQEARLRCSPMKGHSHVYWYRQLPEEGLKFMVYLQKENIIDESGMPKERFSAEFPKEGPSILRIQQVVRGDSAAYFCASSPAGDHQPQHFGDGTRLSIL.

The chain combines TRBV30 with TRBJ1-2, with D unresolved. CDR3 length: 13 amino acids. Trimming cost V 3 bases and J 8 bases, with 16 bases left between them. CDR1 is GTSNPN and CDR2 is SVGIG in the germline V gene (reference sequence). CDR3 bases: TGTGCCTGGAGCAAGGGAGGTATACAGGGCTACACCTTC. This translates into CAWSKGGIQGYTF.

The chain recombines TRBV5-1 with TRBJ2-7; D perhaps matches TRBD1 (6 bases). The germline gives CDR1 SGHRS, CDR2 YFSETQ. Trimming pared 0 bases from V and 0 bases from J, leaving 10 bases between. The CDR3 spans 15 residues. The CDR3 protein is CASSLVWDNSYEQYF. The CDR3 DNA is TGCGCCAGCAGCTTGGTTTGGGACAACTCCTACGAGCAGTACTTC.

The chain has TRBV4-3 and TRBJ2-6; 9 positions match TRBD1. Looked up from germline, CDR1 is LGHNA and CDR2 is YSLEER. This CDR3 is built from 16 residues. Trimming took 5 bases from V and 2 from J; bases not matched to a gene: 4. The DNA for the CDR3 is TGCGCCAGCAGCGCATACAGGGGGCCTGGGGCCAACGTCCTGACTTTC. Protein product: CASSAYRGPGANVLTF.

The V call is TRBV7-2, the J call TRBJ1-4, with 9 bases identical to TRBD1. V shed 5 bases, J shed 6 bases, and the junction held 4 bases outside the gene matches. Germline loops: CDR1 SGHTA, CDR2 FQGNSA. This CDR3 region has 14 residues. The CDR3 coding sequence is TGTGCCAGCAGCGGGACAGGGACCCATGAAAAACTGTTTTTT. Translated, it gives CASSGTGTHEKLFF.

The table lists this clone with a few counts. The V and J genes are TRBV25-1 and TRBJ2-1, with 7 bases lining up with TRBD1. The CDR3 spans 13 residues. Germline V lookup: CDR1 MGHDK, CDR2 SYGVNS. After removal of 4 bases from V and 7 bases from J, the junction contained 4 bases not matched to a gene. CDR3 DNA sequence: TGTGCCAGCAGTGTCGACAGGGTTAATGAGCAGTTCTTC. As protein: CASSVDRVNEQFF.

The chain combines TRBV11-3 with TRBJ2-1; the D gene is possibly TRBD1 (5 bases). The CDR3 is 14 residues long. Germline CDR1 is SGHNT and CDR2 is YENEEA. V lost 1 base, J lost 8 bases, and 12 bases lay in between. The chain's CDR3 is CASSLVAGHHEQFF. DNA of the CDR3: TGTGCCAGCAGCTTAGTCGCAGGACACCATGAGCAGTTCTTC.

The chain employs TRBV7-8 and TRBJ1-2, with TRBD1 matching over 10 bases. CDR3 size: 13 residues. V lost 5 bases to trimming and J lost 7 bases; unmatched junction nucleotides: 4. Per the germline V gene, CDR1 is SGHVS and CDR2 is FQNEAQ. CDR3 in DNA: TGTGCCAGCAGCCGACAGGGGGCCTCTGGCTACACCTTC. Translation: CASSRQGASGYTF.

The CDR3 region is CASSRDSPNEKLFF. The CDR3 coding sequence is TGTGCCAGCAGCCGGGACAGTCCTAATGAAAAACTGTTTTTT. The J gene is TRBJ1-4, the V gene TRBV7-2, with TRBD1 identical over 7 bases. This CDR3 region has 14 residues. V trimming: 5 bases; J trimming: 3 bases; junction bases outside the gene matches: 3. The germline CDR1 and CDR2 sequences are SGHTA and FQGNSA.

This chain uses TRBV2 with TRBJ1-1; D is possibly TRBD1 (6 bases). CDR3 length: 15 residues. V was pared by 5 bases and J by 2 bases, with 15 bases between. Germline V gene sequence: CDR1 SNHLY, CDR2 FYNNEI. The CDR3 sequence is CASSPEGGPNTEAFF. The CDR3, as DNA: TGTGCCAGCAGTCCTGAGGGGGGGCCCAACACTGAAGCTTTCTTT.

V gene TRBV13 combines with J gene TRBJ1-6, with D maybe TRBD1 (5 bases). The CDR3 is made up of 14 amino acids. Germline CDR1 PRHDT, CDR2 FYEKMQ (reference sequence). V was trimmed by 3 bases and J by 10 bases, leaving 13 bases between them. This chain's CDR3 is CASSFTGARSPLHF. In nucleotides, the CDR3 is TGTGCCAGCAGCTTTACAGGTGCGAGGTCACCCCTCCACTTT.

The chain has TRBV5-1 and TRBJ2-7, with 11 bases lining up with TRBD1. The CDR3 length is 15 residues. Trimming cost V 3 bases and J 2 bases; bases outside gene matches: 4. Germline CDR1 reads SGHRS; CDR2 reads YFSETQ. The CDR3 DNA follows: TGCGCCAGCAGCTCGCGGGGACAGGGGGCCTACGAGCAGTACTTC. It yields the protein CASSSRGQGAYEQYF.